This is a list of T cell receptor beta chains from one sample in a study of post-analysis software for immune sequencing data. A single record per CDR3 protein comes from TCRdb applying MiXCR to the PCR reads. This table has 430,000 or so distinct CDR3 sequences, more than 30% appearing once. The sequenced material came from blood. The origin of the receptors is a girl aged 2-10 years with multiple sclerosis. Both conserved end residues are part of each CDR3. D genes are given only for firm matches. Some rows have no size entry. The others give once, few or many, or a class for an expanded clone.

clone size	V gene	D gene	J gene	CDR3 DNA	CDR3 protein
-	TRBV10-3	-	TRBJ2-7	TGTGCCATCAGCGGGGGGCGGGACCGATCCTACGAGCAGTACTTC	CAISGGRDRSYEQYF
few	TRBV10-2	TRBD2	TRBJ2-7	TGCGCCAGCAGTAACCTAGCGGGGCCAACCTACGAGCAGTACTTC	CASSNLAGPTYEQYF
-	TRBV7-9	-	TRBJ1-2	TGTGCCAGCAGCTTAGCGTTGAGACAGATTTATGGCTACACCTTC	CASSLALRQIYGYTF
-	TRBV7-9	-	TRBJ2-3	TGTGCCAGCAGCTGGGGGACCTCTCCCGACACAGATACGCAGTATTTT	CASSWGTSPDTDTQYF
-	TRBV5-1	TRBD1	TRBJ1-1	TGCGCCAGCAGGTATGCCACCGGGACAGGGGGCTCCCTTCACACTGAAGCTTTCTTT	CASRYATGTGGSLHTEAFF
-	TRBV12-3/TRBV12-4	TRBD1	TRBJ1-1	TGTGCCAGCAGTTCCGCAGGGGGATCGGAAGCTTTCTTT	CASSSAGGSEAFF
-	TRBV7-2	-	TRBJ2-1	TGTGCCTCCTTAGGAGCACTAGAACTATTCAATGAGCAGTTCTTC	CASLGALELFNEQFF
-	TRBV3-1	-	TRBJ2-4	TGTGCCAGCAGCCAAAGGAAAGGAAACATTCAGTACTTC	CASSQRKGNIQYF
-	TRBV20-1	-	TRBJ2-2	TGCAGTGCTAGACTCGGGGGGCCAGGGGGGGAGCTGTTTTTT	CSARLGGPGGELFF
few	TRBV9	TRBD2	TRBJ2-5	TGTGCCAGCAGCGCAGGACTAGCGGGGGCGGTAGAGACCCAGTACTTC	CASSAGLAGAVETQYF
-	TRBV28	TRBD1	TRBJ1-4	TGTGCCAGCAGTCTCCCAGGGGGCAGGAATGAAAAACTGTTTTTT	CASSLPGGRNEKLFF
-	TRBV7-2	-	TRBJ2-7	TGTGCCAGCAGCTTACCCTCTTCAGGGTACTCCTACGAGCAGTACTTC	CASSLPSSGYSYEQYF
-	TRBV20-1	-	TRBJ1-4	TGCAGTGCTAGGAGATCCGGGACAACCGCAACTAATGAAAAACTGTTTTTT	CSARRSGTTATNEKLFF
-	TRBV20-1	TRBD2	TRBJ2-5	TGCAGTGCTAGAGGCCCTGGAAGCGGGGGCACTGAGACCCAGTACTTC	CSARGPGSGGTETQYF
-	TRBV6-2/TRBV6-3	TRBD2	TRBJ2-1	TGTGCCAGCAGGGCGGGAGTCGGGTACAATGAGCAGTTCTTC	CASRAGVGYNEQFF
-	TRBV5-6	-	TRBJ1-2	TGTGCCAGCAGCCGTCTCGGGGGCAACTATGGCTACACCTTC	CASSRLGGNYGYTF
-	TRBV7-2	-	TRBJ1-5	TGTGCCAGCAGCTTATACGCGGATAATCAGCCCCAGCATTTT	CASSLYADNQPQHF
-	TRBV5-1	-	TRBJ1-6	TGCGCCAGCAGCCCCAATTCCGGGACGGAATATTCACCCCTCCACTTT	CASSPNSGTEYSPLHF
-	TRBV4-1	-	TRBJ2-7	TGCGCCAGCAGCCAATCTGGGAGCGGTTTGAATGAGCAGTACTTC	CASSQSGSGLNEQYF
-	TRBV6-6	-	TRBJ1-4	TGTGCCAGTGGGGACGGACCAACTAATGAAAAACTGTTTTTT	CASGDGPTNEKLFF
-	TRBV20-1	TRBD1	TRBJ1-2	TGCAGTGCTTATGACAGGGCCCGCGGCTATGGCTACACCTTC	CSAYDRARGYGYTF
few	TRBV15	-	TRBJ2-1	TGTGCCACCAGCATCCCCGGGGGTGAGCAGTTCTTC	CATSIPGGEQFF
many	TRBV2	TRBD1	TRBJ1-6	TGTGCCAGCAGTGTGAGGGGGCCAGGTTCACCCCTCCACTTT	CASSVRGPGSPLHF
-	TRBV27	-	TRBJ2-3	TGTGCCAGCAGTGGTGGGGCAGGGGGGACAGATACGCAGTATTTT	CASSGGAGGTDTQYF